These 3 T cell receptor beta chains share one sample of origin, sequenced in a study of breast tumors, draining lymph nodes, adjacent tissues. TCRdb itself ran the multiplex PCR reads through MiXCR, one entry per CDR3 protein. The sample has roughly 260,000 distinct CDR3 sequences; roughly 30% are singletons. Samples came from axillary lymph nodes draining the breast cancer. Sequenced input: axillary lymph node tissue. The source is a female donor with breast cancer. Some clones in this sample may be carry-over from other donors' samples.

This clonotype was observed a few times. V and J are TRBV18 and TRBJ2-3, with 9 bases fitting TRBD2. The CDR3 sequence is 13 residues long. J lost 6 bases, V lost 6 bases, and 4 bases had no gene match. Germline V gene data show CDR1 as KGHSH and CDR2 as LQKENI. The CDR3 loop is CASSGTSSDTQYF. CDR3 in DNA: TGTGCCAGCTCCGGGACTAGCAGCGATACGCAGTATTTT.

Of note for this clonotype: With a much larger clone just one base away, this may be a read error. The V call is TRBV11-3, the J call TRBJ2-7; D possibly corresponds to TRBD2 (6 bases). The CDR3 covers 15 residues. V was pared by 0 bases and J by 3 bases, with 12 bases between. Germline loops: CDR1 SGHNT, CDR2 YENEEA. The CDR3 coding sequence is TGTGCCAGCAGCTTAGAGCCGACTAGACACTACGAGCAGTACTTC. Its translation: CASSLEPTRHYEQYF.

V is TRBV3-1 and J is TRBJ2-1; 9 bases map to TRBD2. The CDR3 is made up of 16 amino acids. Germline lookup yields CDR1 LGHDT and CDR2 YNNKEL (reference sequence). After removal of 1 base from V and 1 base from J, the junction contained 2 bases not matched to a gene. The CDR3 is CASSQVAGVSYNEQFF. CDR3 coding DNA: TGTGCCAGCAGCCAAGTAGCGGGAGTGTCCTACAATGAGCAGTTCTTC.